This T cell receptor beta chain was obtained from a study of T cells expressing NK-cell markers. Study in general: One of eight sequenced donors was HCMV-seronegative; the other seven were seropositive. General observations from the study: Each of 6 or 7 donors carried dominant NKG2C+ clonotypes accounting for about 1.0-7.5% of CD8+ T cells.

The CDR3 contains 15 residues. TCRdb reprocessed the 5' RACE reads and keeps a single row for each CDR3 protein, giving no DNA. This repertoire includes about 110,000 distinct CDR3 sequences. Concerning this clonotype: Antigen specificity is unknown.

Sequenced sample: blood T cells: a sorted CD56 or NKG2C T cell subset, CD4+ or CD8+ T cells, or bulk PBMC T cells (not recorded which). This chain uses TRBV12-3 or TRBV12-4 with TRBJ2-2; TCRdb reports TRBD1, a call that lacks DNA to check it against. The TCR was taken from a woman between 18 and 69 years old in good health. The CDR3 spells CASSIRAADTGELFF.